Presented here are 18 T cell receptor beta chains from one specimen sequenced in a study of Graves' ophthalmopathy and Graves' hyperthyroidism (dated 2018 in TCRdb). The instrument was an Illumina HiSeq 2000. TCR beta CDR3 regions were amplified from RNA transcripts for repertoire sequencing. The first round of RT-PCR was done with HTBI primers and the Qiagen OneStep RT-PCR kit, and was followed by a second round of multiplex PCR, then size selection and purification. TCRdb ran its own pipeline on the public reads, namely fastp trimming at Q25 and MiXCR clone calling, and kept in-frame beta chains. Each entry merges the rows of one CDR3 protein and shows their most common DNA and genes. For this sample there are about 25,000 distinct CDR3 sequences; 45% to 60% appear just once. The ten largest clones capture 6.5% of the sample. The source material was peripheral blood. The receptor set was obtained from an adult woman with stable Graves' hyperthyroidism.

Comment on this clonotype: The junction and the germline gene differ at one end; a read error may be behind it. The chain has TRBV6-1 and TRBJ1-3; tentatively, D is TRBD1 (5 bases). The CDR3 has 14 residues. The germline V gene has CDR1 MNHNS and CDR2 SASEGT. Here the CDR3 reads CASGATASGNTVYF. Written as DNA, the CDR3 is TGTGCCAGCGGTGCGACAGCCTCTGGAAACACCGTATATTTT.

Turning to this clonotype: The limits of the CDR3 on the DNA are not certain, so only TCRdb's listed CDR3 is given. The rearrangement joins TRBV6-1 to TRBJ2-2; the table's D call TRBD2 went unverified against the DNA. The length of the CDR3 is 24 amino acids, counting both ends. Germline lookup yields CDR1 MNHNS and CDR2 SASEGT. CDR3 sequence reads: CASSEASSGAYEQYFGPGTGELFF.

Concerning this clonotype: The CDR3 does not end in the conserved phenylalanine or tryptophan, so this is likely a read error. The CDR3 DNA reads as TGTGCCAGCAGCTTAGTCTCCGGGACTAGAACGTCCAATGAGCAGTTCTAC. It is translated as CASSLVSGTRTSNEQFY. The chain links TRBV7-8 to TRBJ2-1, with 8 bases identical to TRBD2. After removal of 1 base from V and 6 bases from J, the junction contained 11 bases not matched to a gene. There are 17 residues in the CDR3. Germline CDR1 SGHVS, CDR2 FQNEAQ.

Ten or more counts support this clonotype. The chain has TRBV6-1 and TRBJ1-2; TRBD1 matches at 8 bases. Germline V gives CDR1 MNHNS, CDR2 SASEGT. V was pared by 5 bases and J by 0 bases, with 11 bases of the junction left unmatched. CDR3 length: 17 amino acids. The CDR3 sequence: CASSLWTGSSSNYGYTF. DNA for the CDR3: TGTGCCAGCAGTCTTTGGACAGGGTCTTCCTCTAACTATGGCTACACCTTC.

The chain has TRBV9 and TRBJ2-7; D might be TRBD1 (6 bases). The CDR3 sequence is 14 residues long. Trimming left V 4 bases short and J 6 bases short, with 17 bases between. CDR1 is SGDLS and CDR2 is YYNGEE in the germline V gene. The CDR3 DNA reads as TGTGCCAGCAGCTCCCGGGACAATCTTGGCGAGCAGTACTTC. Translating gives CASSSRDNLGEQYF.

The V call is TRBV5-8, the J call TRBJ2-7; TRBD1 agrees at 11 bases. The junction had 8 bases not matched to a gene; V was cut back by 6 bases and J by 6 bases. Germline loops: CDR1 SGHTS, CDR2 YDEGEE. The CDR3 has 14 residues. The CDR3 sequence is CASNRDRGRSEQYF. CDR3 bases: TGTGCCAGCAACCGGGACAGGGGGAGGAGCGAGCAGTACTTC.

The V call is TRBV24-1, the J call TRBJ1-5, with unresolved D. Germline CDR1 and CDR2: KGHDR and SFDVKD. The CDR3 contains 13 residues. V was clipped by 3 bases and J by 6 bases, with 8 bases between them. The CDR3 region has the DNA TGTGCCACCAGTGATCCGGTGGGTCAGCCCCAGCATTTT. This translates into CATSDPVGQPQHF.

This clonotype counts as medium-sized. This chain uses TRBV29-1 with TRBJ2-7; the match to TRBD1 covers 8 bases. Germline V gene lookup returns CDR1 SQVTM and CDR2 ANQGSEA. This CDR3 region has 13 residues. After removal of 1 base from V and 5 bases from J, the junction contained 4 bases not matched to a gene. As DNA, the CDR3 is TGCAGCGTTGAAGGGACAGGGTTCCACGAGCAGTACTTC. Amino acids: CSVEGTGFHEQYF.

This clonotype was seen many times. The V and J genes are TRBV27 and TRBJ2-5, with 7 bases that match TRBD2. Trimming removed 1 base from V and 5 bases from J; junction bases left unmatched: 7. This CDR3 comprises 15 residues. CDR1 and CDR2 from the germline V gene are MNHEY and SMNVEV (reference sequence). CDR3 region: CASSLFAGVGETQYF. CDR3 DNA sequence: TGTGCCAGCAGTTTATTTGCGGGAGTAGGGGAGACCCAGTACTTC.

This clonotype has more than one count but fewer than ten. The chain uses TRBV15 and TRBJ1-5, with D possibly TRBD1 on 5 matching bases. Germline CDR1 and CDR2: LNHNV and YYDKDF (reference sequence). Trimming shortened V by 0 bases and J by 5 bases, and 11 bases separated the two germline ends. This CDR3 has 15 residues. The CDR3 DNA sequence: TGTGCCACCAGCAGAGAGGGCAGGGACGATCAGCCCCAGCATTTT. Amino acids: CATSREGRDDQPQHF. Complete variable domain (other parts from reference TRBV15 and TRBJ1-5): DAMVIQNPRYQVTQFGKPVTLSCSQTLNHNVMYWYQQKSSQAPKLLFHYYDKDFNNEADTPDNFQSRRPNTSFCFLDIRSPGLGDTAMYLCATSREGRDDQPQHFGDGTRLSIL.

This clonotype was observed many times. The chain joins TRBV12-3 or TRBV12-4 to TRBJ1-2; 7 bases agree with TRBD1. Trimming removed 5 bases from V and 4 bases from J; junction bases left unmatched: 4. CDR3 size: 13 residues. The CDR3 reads CASSRDRVYGYTF. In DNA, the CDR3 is TGTGCCAGCAGTCGGGACAGAGTCTATGGCTACACCTTC.

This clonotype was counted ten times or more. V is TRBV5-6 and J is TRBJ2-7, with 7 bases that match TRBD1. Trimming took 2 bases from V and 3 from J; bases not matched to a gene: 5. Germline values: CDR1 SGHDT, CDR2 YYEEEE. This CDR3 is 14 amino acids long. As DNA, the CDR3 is TGTGCCAGCAGCTTTGGGACAGTTGACTACGAGCAGTACTTC. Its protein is CASSFGTVDYEQYF.

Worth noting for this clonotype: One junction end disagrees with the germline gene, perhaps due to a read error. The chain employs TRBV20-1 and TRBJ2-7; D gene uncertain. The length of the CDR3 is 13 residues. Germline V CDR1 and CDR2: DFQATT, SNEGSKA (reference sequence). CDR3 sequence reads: CSANAAGNYEQYF. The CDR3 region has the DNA TGCAGTGCTAATGCAGCAGGAAACTACGAACAGTACTTC.

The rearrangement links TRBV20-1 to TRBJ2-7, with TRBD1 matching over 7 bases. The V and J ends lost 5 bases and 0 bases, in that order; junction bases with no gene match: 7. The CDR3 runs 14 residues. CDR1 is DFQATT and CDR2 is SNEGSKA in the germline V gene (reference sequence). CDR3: CSAATGFHSYEQYF. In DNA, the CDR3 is TGCAGTGCTGCGACAGGGTTTCACTCCTACGAGCAGTACTTC.

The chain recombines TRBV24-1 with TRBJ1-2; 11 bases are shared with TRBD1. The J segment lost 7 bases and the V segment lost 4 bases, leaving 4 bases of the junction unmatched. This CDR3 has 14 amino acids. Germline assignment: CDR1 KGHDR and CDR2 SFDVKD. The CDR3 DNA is TGTGCCACCAGTGACCTTGGGACAGGGGGTGGCTACACCTTC. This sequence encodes CATSDLGTGGGYTF.

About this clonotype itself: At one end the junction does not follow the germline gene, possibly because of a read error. The DNA for the CDR3 is TGCACCAGCAGTGCCCTTGGTCTCGATTCACCCCTCCACTTT. Its translation: CTSSALGLDSPLHF. The chain employs TRBV10-2 and TRBJ1-6, with no clear D. The CDR3 covers 14 residues. Germline CDR1 reads WSHSY; CDR2 reads SAAADI.

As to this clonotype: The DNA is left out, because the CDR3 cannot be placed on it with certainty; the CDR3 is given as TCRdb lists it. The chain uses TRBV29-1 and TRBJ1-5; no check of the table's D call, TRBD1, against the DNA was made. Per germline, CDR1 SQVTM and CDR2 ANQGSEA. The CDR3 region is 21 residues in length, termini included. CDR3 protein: CSAKIQGPNEKLFFGSGTQHF.

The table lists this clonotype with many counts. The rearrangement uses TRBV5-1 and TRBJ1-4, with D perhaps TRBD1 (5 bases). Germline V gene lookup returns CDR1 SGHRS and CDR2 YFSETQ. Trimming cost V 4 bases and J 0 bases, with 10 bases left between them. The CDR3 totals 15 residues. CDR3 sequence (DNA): TGCGCCAGCAGCCCCGGGACGGCAACTAATGAAAAACTGTTTTTT. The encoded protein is CASSPGTATNEKLFF.